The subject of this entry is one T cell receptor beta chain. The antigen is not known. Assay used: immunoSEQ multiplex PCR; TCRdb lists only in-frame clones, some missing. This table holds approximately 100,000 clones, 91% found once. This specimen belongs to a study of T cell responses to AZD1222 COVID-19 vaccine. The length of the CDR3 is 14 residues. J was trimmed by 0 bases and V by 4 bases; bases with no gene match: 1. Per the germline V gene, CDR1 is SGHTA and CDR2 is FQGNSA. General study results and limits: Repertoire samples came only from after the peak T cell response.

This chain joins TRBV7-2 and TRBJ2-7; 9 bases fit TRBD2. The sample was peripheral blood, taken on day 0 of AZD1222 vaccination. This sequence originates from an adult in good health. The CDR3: CASSSTSGSYEQYF. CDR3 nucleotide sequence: TGTGCCAGCAGCTCGACTAGCGGCTCCTACGAGCAGTACTTC.